This record looks at one TCR beta chain sequence and its context. Antigen: not known. TCRdb re-analysed the RT-PCR reads in MiXCR, keeping a single row per CDR3 protein. The sample lists about 700,000 distinct CDR3 sequences; about 15% were seen once. Germline V gives CDR1 DFQATT, CDR2 SNEGSKA (reference sequence). The CDR3 length is 14 residues. V was trimmed by 3 bases and J by 1 base, leaving 12 bases between them. The data stem from a study of response to subunit inactivated influenza vaccine. Study results and caveats: With each seasonal influenza vaccination, the authors suggested, few new T cells are recruited.

The chain has TRBV20-1 and TRBJ1-2; possibly TRBD1 for D (6 bases). This TCR was recovered from a man aged 50 or older who received an inactivated influenza vaccine. The sample in question was PBMCs from blood, obtained around two weeks before vaccination. Here the CDR3 DNA reads TGCAGTGCTAGGAGGGGGAAGAGTAACTATGGCTACACCTTC. Translating it yields CSARRGKSNYGYTF.